These 29 T cell receptor beta chains share one sample of origin, sequenced in a study of CD8 T cells in ankylosing spondylitis. Each CDR3 protein is one row after TCRdb ran MiXCR on the 5' RACE reads. The top ten clones hold about 16% of a sample with fewer than 180,000 distinct CDR3 sequences, under 55% of them seen once. Material for sequencing was synovial fluid, either unsorted or a sorted T cell fraction (not recorded which). The receptor set was obtained from a male donor with ankylosing spondylitis.

The J gene is TRBJ2-6, the V gene TRBV10-3; D is possibly TRBD1 (5 bases). In germline, CDR1 is ENHRY, CDR2 SYGVKD. Deletions cut 5 bases from V and 4 bases from J, with 12 bases between. This CDR3 is 15 amino acids long. In DNA, the CDR3 is TGTGCCATCAGTCCGAGCAGGGCAGGGGCCAACGTCCTGACTTTC. It translates to CAISPSRAGANVLTF.

The V call is TRBV7-9, the J call TRBJ1-1; possible D gene TRBD1, 5 bases. This CDR3 region has 16 residues. Germline CDR1 is SEHNR and CDR2 is FQNEAQ (reference sequence). The V end was cut by 3 bases, the J end by 7 bases, with 21 bases between. The CDR3 is CASSFPDRRGSSEAFF. In DNA, the CDR3 is TGTGCCAGCAGCTTCCCAGACAGACGGGGTTCCAGTGAAGCTTTCTTT.

The gene calls are TRBV5-1 and TRBJ2-1, with TRBD2 matching 9 bases. The germline V gene encodes CDR1 SGHRS and CDR2 YFSETQ. The CDR3 spans 15 residues. Unmatched junction bases numbered 11, after V lost 4 bases and J lost 9 bases. Written as DNA, the CDR3 is TGCGCCAGCAGCCAACGGCGCGGGGGGGATGTTGAGCAGTTCTTC. Its protein is CASSQRRGGDVEQFF.

The CDR3 nucleotides are TGCGCCAGCAGCATCAGGGGTGACGGTCAGCCCCAGCATTTT. Translated: CASSIRGDGQPQHF. This sequence joins TRBV5-1 and TRBJ1-5, with D possibly being TRBD1 (6 bases). The V and J ends lost 4 bases and 6 bases respectively, with 14 bases between them. CDR1 SGHRS and CDR2 YFSETQ come from the germline V gene. This CDR3 has 14 amino acids.

J is TRBJ1-3 and V is TRBV5-1; maybe TRBD1 (5 bases). The germline V gene encodes CDR1 SGHRS and CDR2 YFSETQ. Trimming shortened V by 4 bases and J by 0 bases, and 14 bases separated the two germline ends. The CDR3 is made up of 16 amino acids. CDR3 DNA: TGCGCCAGCAGCCAAAACAGGATCAGCTCTGGAAACACCATATATTTT. Translated, it gives CASSQNRISSGNTIYF.

The genes are TRBV6-2 or TRBV6-3 and TRBJ2-1; D is perhaps TRBD2 (6 bases). V lost 4 bases and J 0 bases, leaving 13 bases between the germline ends. Germline V lookup: CDR1 MNHEY, CDR2 SVGEGT. This CDR3 has 16 residues. The CDR3 here is CASSWRRGPSYNEQFF. The CDR3 nucleotides are TGTGCCAGCAGTTGGCGGCGGGGCCCCTCCTACAATGAGCAGTTCTTC.

This clonotype was detected a few times. The genes are TRBV10-3 and TRBJ1-1; D is undetermined. V was pared by 3 bases and J by 12 bases, with 17 bases between. This CDR3 contains 13 residues. Germline V gene lookup returns CDR1 ENHRY and CDR2 SYGVKD. CDR3 sequence: CAISELAWWRTFF. CDR3 nucleotide sequence: TGTGCCATCAGTGAATTGGCGTGGTGGAGGACTTTCTTT.

V and J are TRBV4-3 and TRBJ2-7, with 8 positions matching TRBD2. Germline loops: CDR1 LGHNA, CDR2 YSLEER. Trimming took 0 bases from V and 5 from J; bases not matched to a gene: 6. This CDR3 has 15 residues. The DNA for the CDR3 is TGCGCCAGCAGCCAAGAGTCTAGCGGGTACAACGAGCAGTACTTC. The encoded protein is CASSQESSGYNEQYF.

This clonotype was picked up a small number of times. The chain is built from TRBV5-8 and TRBJ2-1; TRBD2 agrees at 14 bases. The trim removed 4 bases at V and 8 bases at J, leaving 8 bases unmatched. Germline CDR1 SGHTS, CDR2 YDEGEE. The CDR3 runs 16 residues. The CDR3 loop reads CASSPLGLAGEDEQFF. The CDR3 DNA reads as TGTGCCAGCAGCCCTTTGGGACTAGCGGGAGAAGATGAGCAGTTCTTC.

The CDR3 DNA reads as TGTGCCAGCACCCCTGCCCGGACAGGGTTTGATGAAGCTTTCTTT. Its translation: CASTPARTGFDEAFF. V gene TRBV12-3 or TRBV12-4 combines with J gene TRBJ1-1; 8 bases align to TRBD1. This CDR3 region has 15 residues. The ends lost 7 bases at V and 7 bases at J; junction bases unmatched: 14.

The chain links TRBV7-6 to TRBJ1-3; D is undetermined. CDR3 length: 13 amino acids. CDR1 is SGHVS, CDR2 FNYEAQ, per germline. V was trimmed by 1 base and J by 4 bases, leaving 5 bases between them. CDR3 nucleotides: TGTGCCAGCAGCTTAGTTTCAGGAAACACCATATATTTT. It codes for CASSLVSGNTIYF.

V and J are TRBV12-3 or TRBV12-4 and TRBJ2-4; 8 bases align to TRBD2. V shed 6 bases and J 0 bases; nucleotides not matched to a gene: 13. The CDR3 consists of 18 residues. The CDR3 region has the DNA TGTGCCAGCAGCCTTGGGTATAGCGGGGAAATAGCCAAAAACATTCAGTACTTC. The encoded protein is CASSLGYSGEIAKNIQYF.

This clonotype was detected a few times. The rearrangement joins TRBV4-3 to TRBJ2-5, with 10 bases lining up with TRBD2. J was trimmed by 3 bases and V by 5 bases; bases with no gene match: 6. The CDR3 runs 15 residues. CDR1 LGHNA and CDR2 YSLEER come from the germline V gene. This chain's CDR3 is CASSSGTSEKETQYF. The CDR3 DNA follows: TGCGCCAGCAGCAGCGGGACTAGCGAAAAAGAGACCCAGTACTTC.

The chain is built from TRBV12-3 or TRBV12-4 and TRBJ2-7, with D possibly being TRBD1 (5 bases). V lost 6 bases and J lost 3, with 12 bases in between. The CDR3 has 13 amino acids. The CDR3: CASSPGRGYEQYF. The CDR3 DNA reads as TGTGCCAGCAGCCCCGGTAGGGGCTACGAGCAGTACTTC.

This clonotype has only a few counts. The chain links TRBV5-6 to TRBJ2-1, with TRBD2 matching over 9 bases. After removal of 3 bases from V and 9 bases from J, the junction contained 1 base not matched to a gene. Germline CDR1 reads SGHDT; CDR2 reads YYEEEE. The length of the CDR3 is 12 residues. This CDR3 reads CASSSTSGEQFF. CDR3 DNA: TGTGCCAGCAGCTCGACTAGCGGTGAGCAGTTCTTC.

For the CDR3, the DNA is TGTGCCAGCAGCTTGGGGGGAGATTCCTACAATGAGCAGTTCTTC. Its protein product is CASSLGGDSYNEQFF. This chain connects TRBV5-5 to TRBJ2-1, with D possibly matching TRBD2 (5 bases). The length of the CDR3 is 15 residues. Trimming pared 0 bases from V and 1 base from J, leaving 8 bases between. The germline CDR1 and CDR2 sequences are SGHKS and YYEKEE (reference sequence). Variable domain in full (rest from reference TRBV5-5 and TRBJ2-1): DAGVTQSPTHLIKTRGQQVTLRCSPISGHKSVSWYQQVLGQGPQFIFQYYEKEERGRGNFPDRFSARQFPNYSSELNVNALLLGDSALYLCASSLGGDSYNEQFFGPGTRLTVL.

This clonotype occurred a few times. V is TRBV16 and J is TRBJ2-7, with 9 positions matching TRBD1. The length of the CDR3 is 14 residues. J lost 2 bases, V lost 2 bases, and 1 base had no gene match. CDR1 and CDR2 (germline): KGHSY, FQNENV. CDR3 in amino acids: CASSQGTGTYEQYF. The CDR3 DNA follows: TGTGCCAGCAGCCAAGGGACAGGGACCTACGAGCAGTACTTC.

This chain connects TRBV29-1 to TRBJ1-1; D is ambiguous. Germline V CDR1 and CDR2: SQVTM, ANQGSEA. Trimming removed 7 bases at V and 1 base at J, with 13 bases between. The CDR3 has 13 residues. The CDR3 spells CSAARLTNTEAFF. The DNA for the CDR3 is TGCAGCGCGGCTCGGCTGACGAACACTGAAGCTTTCTTT. The full variable domain, completed using reference TRBV29-1 and TRBJ1-1, is SAVISQKPSRDICQRGTSLTIQCQVDSQVTMMFWYRQQPGQSLTLIATANQGSEATYESGFVIDKFPISRPNLTFSTLTVSNMSPEDSSIYLCSAARLTNTEAFFGQGTRLTVV.

The chain is built from TRBV12-3 or TRBV12-4 and TRBJ2-1, with 9 nucleotides matching TRBD2. J lost 7 bases, V lost 6 bases, and 10 bases had no gene match. CDR3 length equals 15 residues. The CDR3 loop reads CASSPSGIAFNEQFF. The DNA for the CDR3 is TGTGCCAGCAGCCCTAGCGGGATTGCCTTTAATGAGCAGTTCTTC.

V and J are TRBV4-2 and TRBJ2-7; a weak D match, TRBD1 (6 bases). The germline V gene has CDR1 LGHNA and CDR2 YNFKEQ. The V end lost 4 bases, the J end lost 4 bases, and 17 bases lay between the germline ends. This CDR3 region has 15 residues. The CDR3 coding sequence is TGTGCCAGCAGCCTACTGGGGGCCAGGGGTTACGAGCAGTACTTC. Translated, it gives CASSLLGARGYEQYF.

This clonotype was observed a few times. V gene TRBV29-1 combines with J gene TRBJ1-5, with D hard to call. Germline V lookup: CDR1 SQVTM, CDR2 ANQGSEA. The CDR3 is made up of 16 amino acids. Trimming took off 7 bases at V and 4 bases at J, with 23 bases between the two ends. The CDR3 loop is CSARIGPDPSNQPQHF. The CDR3 DNA follows: TGCAGCGCCCGAATAGGCCCCGATCCTAGTAATCAGCCCCAGCATTTT.

V gene TRBV30 combines with J gene TRBJ1-2; D not certain. CDR1 and CDR2 (germline): GTSNPN, SVGIG (reference sequence). With 5 bases removed from V and 0 bases from J, the gap between germline ends came to 7 bases. The CDR3 is made up of 12 amino acids. The CDR3 loop is CAWQETNYGYTF. The CDR3 nucleotides read TGTGCCTGGCAAGAAACTAACTATGGCTACACCTTC.

J is TRBJ1-1 and V is TRBV7-3, with unresolved D. V gave up 0 bases and J gave up 4 bases, with 12 bases separating them. This CDR3 is built from 15 residues. CDR1 and CDR2 (germline): SGHTA, FQGTGA. DNA for the CDR3: TGTGCCAGCAGCTTAACTGGCGGGATGGGCACTGAAGCTTTCTTT. Residues: CASSLTGGMGTEAFF.

This clonotype was counted only a few times. The rearrangement joins TRBV5-1 to TRBJ1-1; D remains ambiguous. V lost 2 bases and J 2 bases, leaving 7 bases between the germline ends. The CDR3 extends over 13 amino acids. CDR1 SGHRS and CDR2 YFSETQ come from the germline V gene. CDR3 loop: CASSFIGNTEAFF. CDR3 nucleotide sequence: TGCGCCAGCAGCTTTATCGGTAACACTGAAGCTTTCTTT.

The DNA for the CDR3 is TGTGCCAGCAGCCGCCGGGACGCCTACTACGAGCAGTACTTC. It encodes CASSRRDAYYEQYF. This sequence joins TRBV7-9 and TRBJ2-7, with D possibly called TRBD1 or TRBD2 (5 bases each). V lost 5 bases and J lost 3, with 14 bases in between. The CDR3 runs to 14 residues. Germline CDR1 and CDR2: SEHNR and FQNEAQ (reference sequence).

The chain links TRBV20-1 to TRBJ1-2; D is possibly TRBD1 (6 bases). This CDR3 contains 12 residues. Between the trimmed V and J ends, which lost 6 bases and 7 bases, there was a span of 15 bases. Germline-derived CDR1 and CDR2 are DFQATT and SNEGSKA (reference sequence). The CDR3 DNA follows: TGCAGTGCCCGGGAGGGGGATTCTGGCTACACCTTC. Amino acids: CSAREGDSGYTF.

The chain employs TRBV12-3 or TRBV12-4 and TRBJ1-1, with TRBD1 as a possible D gene (5 bases). CDR3 size: 17 residues. Trimming pared 5 bases from V and 3 bases from J, leaving 22 bases between. CDR3 residues: CASSPLSPHPGDTEAFF. CDR3 nucleotides: TGTGCCAGCAGTCCCCTATCCCCTCACCCGGGGGACACTGAAGCTTTCTTT.

This clonotype was recorded a few times. The rearrangement uses TRBV3-1 and TRBJ2-7, with no clear D. Germline assignment: CDR1 LGHDT and CDR2 YNNKEL (reference sequence). CDR3 length equals 17 residues. Trimming left V 1 base short and J 4 bases short, with 20 bases between. The DNA of the CDR3 is TGTGCCAGCAGCCAAGGGCTTGAGGCGGACGGGTGTTACGAGCAGTACTTC. The encoded protein is CASSQGLEADGCYEQYF.

This clonotype has just a few counts. The rearrangement links TRBV25-1 to TRBJ2-3; 9 positions agree with TRBD1. The V gene's germline CDR1 is MGHDK and CDR2 SYGVNS. This CDR3 contains 13 residues. Trimming took 8 bases from V and 4 from J; bases not matched to a gene: 4. DNA of the CDR3: TGTGCCAGCGCCAGACAGGGGGCAGATACGCAGTATTTT. Translated: CASARQGADTQYF.